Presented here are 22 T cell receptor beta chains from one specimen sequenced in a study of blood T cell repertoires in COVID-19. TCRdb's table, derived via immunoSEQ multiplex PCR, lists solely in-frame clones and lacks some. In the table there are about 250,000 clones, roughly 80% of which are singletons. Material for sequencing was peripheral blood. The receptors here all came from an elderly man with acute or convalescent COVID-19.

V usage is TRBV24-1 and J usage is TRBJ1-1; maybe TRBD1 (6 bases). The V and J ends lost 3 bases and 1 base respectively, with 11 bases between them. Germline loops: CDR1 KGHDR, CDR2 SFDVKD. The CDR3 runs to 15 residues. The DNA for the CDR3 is TGTGCCACCAGTGATCTACAGGGACCGAACACTGAAGCTTTCTTT. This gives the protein CATSDLQGPNTEAFF.

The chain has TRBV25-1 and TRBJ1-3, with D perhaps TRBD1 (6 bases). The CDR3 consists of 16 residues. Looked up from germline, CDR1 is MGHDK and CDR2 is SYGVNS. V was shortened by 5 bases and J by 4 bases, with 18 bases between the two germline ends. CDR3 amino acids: CASSPPRGQGGNTIYF. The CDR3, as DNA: TGTGCCAGCAGTCCCCCCCGGGGACAAGGAGGAAACACCATATATTTT.

The CDR3 here is CASKREWSYEQYF. The CDR3 DNA follows: TGCGCCAGCAAGAGGGAATGGTCCTACGAGCAGTACTTC. The V and J genes are TRBV5-1 and TRBJ2-7; D possibly corresponds to TRBD2 (5 bases). This CDR3 spans 13 amino acids. Trimming took off 6 bases at V and 1 base at J, with 11 bases between the two ends. The germline V gene has CDR1 SGHRS and CDR2 YFSETQ. Drawing the rest from reference TRBV5-1 and TRBJ2-7, the complete variable domain is KAGVTQTPRYLIKTRGQQVTLSCSPISGHRSVSWYQQTPGQGLQFLFEYFSETQRNKGNFPGRFSGRQFSNSRSEMNVSTLELGDSALYLCASKREWSYEQYFGPGTRLTVT.

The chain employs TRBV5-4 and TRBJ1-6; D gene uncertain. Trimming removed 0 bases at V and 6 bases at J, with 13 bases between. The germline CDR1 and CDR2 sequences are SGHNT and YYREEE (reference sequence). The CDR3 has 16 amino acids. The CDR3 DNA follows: TGTGCCAGCAGCTTGGCCTTCAGTGATGTTAATTCACCCCTCCACTTT. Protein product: CASSLAFSDVNSPLHF.

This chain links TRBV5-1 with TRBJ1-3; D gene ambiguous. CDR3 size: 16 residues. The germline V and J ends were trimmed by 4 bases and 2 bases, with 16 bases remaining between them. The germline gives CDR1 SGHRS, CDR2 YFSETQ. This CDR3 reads CASSTEQLRAGNTIYF. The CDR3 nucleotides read TGCGCCAGCAGCACGGAACAACTTCGGGCTGGAAACACCATATATTTT.

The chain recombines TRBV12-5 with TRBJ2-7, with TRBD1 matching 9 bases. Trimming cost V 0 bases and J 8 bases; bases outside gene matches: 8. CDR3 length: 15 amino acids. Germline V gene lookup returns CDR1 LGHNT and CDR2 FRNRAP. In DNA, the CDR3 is TGTGCTAGTGGTTTGGTATCCGGGACAGGGTATCAGCAGTACTTC. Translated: CASGLVSGTGYQQYF.

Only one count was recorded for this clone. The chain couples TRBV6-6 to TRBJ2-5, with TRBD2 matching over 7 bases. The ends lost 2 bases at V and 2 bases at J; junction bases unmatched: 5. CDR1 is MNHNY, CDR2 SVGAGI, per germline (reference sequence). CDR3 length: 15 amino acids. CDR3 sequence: CASSYQGLFQETQYF. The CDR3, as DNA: TGTGCCAGCAGTTACCAGGGACTATTTCAAGAGACCCAGTACTTC.

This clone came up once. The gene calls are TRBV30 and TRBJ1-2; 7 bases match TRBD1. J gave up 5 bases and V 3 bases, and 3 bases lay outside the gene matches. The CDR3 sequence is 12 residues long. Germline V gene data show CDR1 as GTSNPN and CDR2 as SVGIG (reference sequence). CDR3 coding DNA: TGTGCCTGGAGCCAGACAGGGTATGGCTACACCTTC. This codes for CAWSQTGYGYTF.

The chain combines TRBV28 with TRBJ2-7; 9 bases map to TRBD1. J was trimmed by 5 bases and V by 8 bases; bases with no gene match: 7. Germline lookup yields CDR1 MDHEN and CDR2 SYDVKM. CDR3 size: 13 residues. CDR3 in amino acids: CASAGQGPHEQYF. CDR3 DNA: TGTGCCAGCGCAGGACAGGGGCCCCACGAGCAGTACTTC.

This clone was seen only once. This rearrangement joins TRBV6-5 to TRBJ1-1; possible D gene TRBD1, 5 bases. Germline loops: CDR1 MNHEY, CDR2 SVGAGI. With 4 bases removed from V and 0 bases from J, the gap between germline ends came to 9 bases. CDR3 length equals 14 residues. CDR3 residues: CASSSTGLNTEAFF. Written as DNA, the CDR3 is TGTGCCAGCAGTTCCACAGGATTGAACACTGAAGCTTTCTTT.

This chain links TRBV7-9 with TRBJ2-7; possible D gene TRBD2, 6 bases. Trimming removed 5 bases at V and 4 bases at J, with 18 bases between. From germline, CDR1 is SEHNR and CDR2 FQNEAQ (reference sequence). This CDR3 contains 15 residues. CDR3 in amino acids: CASSPLAAGQYEQYF. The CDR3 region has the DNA TGTGCCAGCAGCCCACTAGCCGCGGGTCAATACGAGCAGTACTTC.

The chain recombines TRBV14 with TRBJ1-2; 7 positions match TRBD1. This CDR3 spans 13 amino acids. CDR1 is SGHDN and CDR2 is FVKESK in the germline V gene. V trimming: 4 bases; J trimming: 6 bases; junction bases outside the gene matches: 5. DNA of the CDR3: TGTGCCAGCAGCCCCAGGGGGGCGGATGGCTACACCTTC. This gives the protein CASSPRGADGYTF.

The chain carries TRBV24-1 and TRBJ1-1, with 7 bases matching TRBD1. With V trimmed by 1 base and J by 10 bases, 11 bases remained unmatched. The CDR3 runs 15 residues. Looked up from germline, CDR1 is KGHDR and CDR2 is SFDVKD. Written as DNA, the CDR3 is TGTGCCACCAGTGATTTTAAGGGGACAGCCAAGGGAGCTTTCTTT. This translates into CATSDFKGTAKGAFF.

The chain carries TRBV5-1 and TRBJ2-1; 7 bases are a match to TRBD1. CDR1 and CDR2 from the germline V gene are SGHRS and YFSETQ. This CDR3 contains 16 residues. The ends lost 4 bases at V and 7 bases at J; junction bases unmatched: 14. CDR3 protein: CASSALMTGRGNEQFF. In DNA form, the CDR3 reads TGCGCCAGCAGCGCCTTAATGACAGGGAGAGGTAATGAGCAGTTCTTC.

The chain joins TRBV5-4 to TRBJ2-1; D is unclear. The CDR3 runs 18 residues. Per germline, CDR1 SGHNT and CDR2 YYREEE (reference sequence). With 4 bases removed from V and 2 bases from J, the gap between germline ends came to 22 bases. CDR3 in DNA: TGTGCCAGCAGCCGACCGACTGGTATGTTGGTAACCTACAATGAGCAGTTCTTC. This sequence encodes CASSRPTGMLVTYNEQFF. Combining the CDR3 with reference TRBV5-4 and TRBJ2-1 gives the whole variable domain ETGVTQSPTHLIKTRGQQVTLRCSSQSGHNTVSWYQQALGQGPQFIFQYYREEENGRGNFPPRFSGLQFPNYSSELNVNALELDDSALYLCASSRPTGMLVTYNEQFFGPGTRLTVL.

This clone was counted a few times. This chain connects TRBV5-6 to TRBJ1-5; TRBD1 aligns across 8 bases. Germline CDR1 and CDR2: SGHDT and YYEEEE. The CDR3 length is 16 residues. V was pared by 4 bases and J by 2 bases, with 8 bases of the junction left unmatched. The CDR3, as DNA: TGTGCCAGCAGCCTCTGGACAGGGAGGGGCAATCAGCCCCAGCATTTT. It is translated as CASSLWTGRGNQPQHF.

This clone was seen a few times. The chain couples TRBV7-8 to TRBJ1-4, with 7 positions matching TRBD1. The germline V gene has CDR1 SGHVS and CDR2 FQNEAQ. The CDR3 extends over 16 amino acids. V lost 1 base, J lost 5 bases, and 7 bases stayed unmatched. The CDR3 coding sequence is TGTGCCAGCAGCTTAGGGATAGGGGGCAGGAATGAAAAACTGTTTTTT. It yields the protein CASSLGIGGRNEKLFF.

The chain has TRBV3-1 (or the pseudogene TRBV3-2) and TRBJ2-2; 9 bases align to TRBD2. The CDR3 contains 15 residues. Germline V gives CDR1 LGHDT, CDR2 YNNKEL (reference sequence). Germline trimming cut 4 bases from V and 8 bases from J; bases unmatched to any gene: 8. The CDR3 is CASSPTSGRQGELFF. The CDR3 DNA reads TGTGCCAGCAGCCCGACTAGCGGTCGGCAAGGGGAGCTGTTTTTT.

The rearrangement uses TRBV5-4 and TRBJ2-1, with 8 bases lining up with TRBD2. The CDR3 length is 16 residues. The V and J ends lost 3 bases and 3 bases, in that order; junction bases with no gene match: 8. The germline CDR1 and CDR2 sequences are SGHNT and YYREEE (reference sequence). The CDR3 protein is CASSWDRGGLYNEQFF. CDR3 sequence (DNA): TGTGCCAGCAGCTGGGATCGGGGGGGCCTCTACAATGAGCAGTTCTTC.

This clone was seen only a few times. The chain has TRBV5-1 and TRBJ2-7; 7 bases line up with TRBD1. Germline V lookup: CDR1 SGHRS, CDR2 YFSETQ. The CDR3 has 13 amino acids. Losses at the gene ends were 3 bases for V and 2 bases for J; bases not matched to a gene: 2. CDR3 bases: TGCGCCAGCAGCTGGGGACAGCCCTACGAGCAGTACTTC. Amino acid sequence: CASSWGQPYEQYF.

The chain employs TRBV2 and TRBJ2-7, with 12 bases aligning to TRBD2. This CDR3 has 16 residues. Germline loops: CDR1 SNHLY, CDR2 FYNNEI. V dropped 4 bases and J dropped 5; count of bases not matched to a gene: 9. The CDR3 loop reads CASSAPTSGGFDEQYF. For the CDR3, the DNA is TGTGCCAGCAGTGCTCCGACTAGCGGGGGTTTTGACGAGCAGTACTTC.

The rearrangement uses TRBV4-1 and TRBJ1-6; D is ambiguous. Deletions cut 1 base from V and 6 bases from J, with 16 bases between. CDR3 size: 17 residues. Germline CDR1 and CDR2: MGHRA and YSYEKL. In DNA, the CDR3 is TGCGCCAGCAGCCAAGGTAGAGGACGGGAGTCTAATTCACCCCTCCACTTT. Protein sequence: CASSQGRGRESNSPLHF.